The 28 T cell receptor beta chains given below trace back to one sample, sequenced in a study. TCRdb processed the 5' RACE reads anew with MiXCR; each CDR3 protein has one entry. Of some 31,000 distinct CDR3 sequences in the sample, approximately 25% were seen once. What was sequenced was naive CD4+ T cells sorted from a lymph node. Subset described: naive CD4+ T cells, CD4+CD45RA+CD25-. The receptor source for this set is a female donor with breast cancer.

This clonotype has just a few counts. The V gene is TRBV20-1, the J gene TRBJ2-1, with 11 nucleotides matching TRBD2. V lost 5 bases to trimming and J lost 9 bases; unmatched junction nucleotides: 12. CDR1 and CDR2 from the germline V gene are DFQATT and SNEGSKA (reference sequence). CDR3 size: 15 residues. The CDR3 DNA sequence: TGCAGTGCTGGCGAGATAACTAGCGGGAGAGGTGAGCAGTTCTTC. Protein sequence: CSAGEITSGRGEQFF.

The chain couples TRBV4-1 to TRBJ1-5; 11 bases match TRBD1. The CDR3 consists of 20 residues. The trim removed 3 bases at V and 3 bases at J, leaving 16 bases unmatched. The V gene's germline CDR1 is MGHRA and CDR2 YSYEKL. DNA of the CDR3: TGCGCCAGCAGCCAGCGGTCGTGGACAGGGGGCGAACGCGACAATCAGCCCCAGCATTTT. This codes for CASSQRSWTGGERDNQPQHF.

This clonotype was seen many times. The chain couples TRBV4-1 to TRBJ2-1, with D tentatively TRBD1 or TRBD2 (5 bases each). From germline, CDR1 is MGHRA and CDR2 YSYEKL. The CDR3 spans 14 residues. Trimming stripped 0 bases from V and 7 bases from J, with 10 bases between. CDR3 residues: CASSQDQGRNEQFF. The CDR3 DNA sequence: TGCGCCAGCAGCCAAGATCAGGGACGTAATGAGCAGTTCTTC.

This clonotype was seen only a few times. The chain joins TRBV4-1 to TRBJ2-7; TRBD1 aligns across 7 bases. From germline, CDR1 is MGHRA and CDR2 YSYEKL. The CDR3 extends over 14 amino acids. V shed 1 base and J 2 bases; nucleotides not matched to a gene: 2. The DNA of the CDR3 is TGCGCCAGCAGCCAAGTACAGGGGCCCTACGAGCAGTACTTC. Protein sequence: CASSQVQGPYEQYF.

For this clonotype: At one end, the junction sequence differs from germline, possibly due to a read error. Here the CDR3 DNA reads TGCAGTGCTAGTAGTAGAGTAGCCAAAAACACTCAGTACTTC. This gives the protein CSASSRVAKNTQYF. The genes are TRBV20-1 and TRBJ2-4; D remains unclear. CDR3 size: 14 residues. Germline assignment: CDR1 DFQATT and CDR2 SNEGSKA (reference sequence).

This clonotype was counted between two and nine times. The chain joins TRBV4-1 to TRBJ2-7; 9 nucleotides match TRBD1. Unmatched junction bases numbered 3, after V lost 4 bases and J lost 2 bases. The CDR3 consists of 14 residues. In germline, CDR1 is MGHRA, CDR2 YSYEKL. The CDR3 nucleotides are TGCGCCAGCAGCCCGAGACAGGGGGCCTACGAGCAGTACTTC. Amino acid sequence: CASSPRQGAYEQYF.

The chain has TRBV3-1 and TRBJ2-4, with a tentative D call TRBD2 (5 bases). V was cut by 0 bases and J by 6 bases, with 12 bases left in between. The germline V gene encodes CDR1 LGHDT and CDR2 YNNKEL (reference sequence). The CDR3 has 15 amino acids. The CDR3 DNA is TGTGCCAGCAGCCAAGATCACGGACGGGGAAACATTCAGTACTTC. Residues: CASSQDHGRGNIQYF.

The CDR3 DNA sequence: TGTGCCAGCGGCCCAGGGTCGAACTATGGCTACACCTTC. Its translation is CASGPGSNYGYTF. The chain combines TRBV12-3 or TRBV12-4 with TRBJ1-2; tentative D call: TRBD1 (5 bases). The V end was cut by 8 bases, the J end by 2 bases, with 12 bases between. CDR3 length: 13 residues.

The chain has TRBV27 and TRBJ2-1; D may be TRBD2 (7 bases). There are 18 residues in the CDR3. Germline CDR1 MNHEY, CDR2 SMNVEV (reference sequence). The V gene lost 5 bases and the J gene lost 10 bases, with 30 bases spanning the gap. CDR3 bases: TGTGCCAGCAGTCCCTACCCAGCCGGGGGCGGGAGAAGGGGAGAGCAGTTCTTC. Amino acid sequence: CASSPYPAGGGRRGEQFF.

A few counts support this clonotype. The chain is built from TRBV20-1 and TRBJ2-3; D may be TRBD1 (6 bases). Trimming removed 6 bases from V and 2 bases from J, with 12 bases in between. Germline V gives CDR1 DFQATT, CDR2 SNEGSKA (reference sequence). The CDR3 spans 13 residues. This chain's CDR3 is CSAPLGATDTQYF. In DNA, the CDR3 is TGCAGTGCCCCACTGGGGGCCACAGATACGCAGTATTTT.

The V gene is TRBV28, the J gene TRBJ2-3; 7 bases are a match to TRBD2. The CDR3 length is 15 residues. With V trimmed by 1 base and J by 1 base, 2 bases remained unmatched. Germline-derived CDR1 and CDR2 are MDHEN and SYDVKM. CDR3 sequence (DNA): TGTGCCAGCAGTTTATATGGGAGGGGCACAGATACGCAGTATTTT. Encoded protein: CASSLYGRGTDTQYF.

This chain uses TRBV5-1 with TRBJ2-1, with D possibly TRBD2 on 6 matching bases. The CDR3 runs to 15 residues. The V end was cut by 0 bases, the J end by 7 bases, with 14 bases between. From germline, CDR1 is SGHRS and CDR2 YFSETQ. The CDR3 bases are TGCGCCAGCAGCTTGGATCTTGCTAGCGTTAATGAGCAGTTCTTC. As protein: CASSLDLASVNEQFF.

The table lists this clonotype with a few counts. The V and J genes are TRBV4-2 and TRBJ2-3, with 9 bases matching TRBD1. The V and J ends lost 4 bases and 2 bases, in that order; junction bases with no gene match: 1. CDR3 size: 14 residues. CDR1 and CDR2 from the germline V gene are LGHNA and YNFKEQ. The CDR3 bases are TGTGCCAGCAGCCGGGACAGGGCCACAGATACGCAGTATTTT. Translating it yields CASSRDRATDTQYF.

This clonotype has ten or more counts. The chain couples TRBV5-6 to TRBJ2-1, with D perhaps matching TRBD2 (5 bases). CDR3 size: 15 residues. V lost 2 bases, J lost 1 base, and 10 bases lay in between. CDR1 is SGHDT and CDR2 is YYEEEE in the germline V gene. The CDR3 bases are TGTGCCAGCAGCTTAGTTGGCGGGTCCTACAATGAGCAGTTCTTC. Amino acid sequence: CASSLVGGSYNEQFF.

The V call is TRBV3-1, the J call TRBJ2-2; the D gene is possibly TRBD1 (6 bases). The V gene's germline CDR1 is LGHDT and CDR2 YNNKEL (reference sequence). Trimming took off 2 bases at V and 6 bases at J, with 7 bases between the two ends. CDR3 length equals 13 residues. CDR3: CASSQQGSGELFF. The CDR3 DNA is TGTGCCAGCAGCCAACAGGGGTCCGGGGAGCTGTTTTTT.

This clonotype occurred a few times. The genes are TRBV21-1 and TRBJ1-1. TRBV21-1 is listed as a pseudogene. This CDR3 region has 13 residues. CDR3 in amino acids: CASSFRTLTEAFF. CDR3 sequence (DNA): TGTGCCAGCAGCTTCCGGACGTTGACCGAAGCTTTCTTT.

This clonotype was picked up many times. This sequence joins TRBV5-1 and TRBJ2-1, with 10 bases matching TRBD2. The CDR3 contains 16 residues. V was clipped by 0 bases and J by 5 bases; unmatched bases: 5. Germline V gene data show CDR1 as SGHRS and CDR2 as YFSETQ. As DNA, the CDR3 is TGCGCCAGCAGCTTGGTAGCGGGGGGTGGAAACAATGAGCAGTTCTTC. Protein product: CASSLVAGGGNNEQFF.

The J gene is TRBJ2-7, the V gene TRBV6-1; D possibly uses TRBD1 or TRBD2 (6 bases each). Between the trimmed V and J ends, which lost 0 bases and 2 bases, there was a span of 8 bases. The CDR3 sequence is 14 residues long. Germline V gives CDR1 MNHNS, CDR2 SASEGT. The CDR3 is CASSEAGGTYEQYF. DNA for the CDR3: TGTGCCAGCAGTGAAGCAGGGGGGACCTACGAGCAGTACTTC.

This clonotype has a single count. The chain joins TRBV7-2 to TRBJ1-2; 11 bases match TRBD1. From germline, CDR1 is SGHTA and CDR2 FQGNSA. CDR3 length: 15 residues. Trimming took 4 bases from V and 6 from J; bases not matched to a gene: 7. Here the CDR3 reads CASSSYGTGGNGYTF. The CDR3, as DNA: TGTGCCAGCAGCTCCTATGGGACAGGGGGGAATGGCTACACCTTC. Supplemented by reference TRBV7-2 and TRBJ1-2, the full variable domain reads GAGVSQSPSNKVTEKGKDVELRCDPISGHTALYWYRQSLGQGLEFLIYFQGNSAPDKSGLPSDRFSAERTGGSVSTLTIQRTQQEDSAVYLCASSSYGTGGNGYTFGSGTRLTVV.

The J gene is TRBJ2-1, the V gene TRBV24-1; TRBD1 aligns across 9 bases. Germline CDR1 KGHDR, CDR2 SFDVKD. The J segment lost 2 bases and the V segment lost 5 bases, leaving 6 bases of the junction unmatched. CDR3 length: 16 residues. CDR3 coding DNA: TGTGCCACCAGTGGGGACAGGGCACCGACCTACAATGAGCAGTTCTTC. It encodes CATSGDRAPTYNEQFF.

This clonotype has just a few counts. This chain connects TRBV28 to TRBJ1-2, with no clear D. Per the germline V gene, CDR1 is MDHEN and CDR2 is SYDVKM. The CDR3 has 12 residues. Trimming removed 6 bases at V and 5 bases at J, with 10 bases between. This chain's CDR3 is CASRTRAYGYTF. The CDR3 DNA reads as TGTGCCAGCAGGACAAGGGCTTATGGCTACACCTTC.

This clonotype was picked up a small number of times. The chain joins TRBV14 to TRBJ1-6; no firm D call. The V gene lost 4 bases and the J gene lost 8 bases, with 12 bases spanning the gap. Germline CDR1 and CDR2: SGHDN and FVKESK. This CDR3 is 14 amino acids long. In nucleotides, the CDR3 is TGTGCCAGCAGCCTGGGGAATTATTATTCACCCCTCCACTTT. This codes for CASSLGNYYSPLHF.

This clonotype was recorded many times. The chain couples TRBV10-3 to TRBJ2-6; a weak D match, TRBD1 (5 bases). The CDR3 loop spans 18 amino acids. Trimming cost V 0 bases and J 0 bases, with 12 bases left between them. CDR1 and CDR2 from the germline V gene are ENHRY and SYGVKD. The CDR3 DNA follows: TGTGCCATCAGTGAGTCGAGGACACCCAGCTCTGGGGCCAACGTCCTGACTTTC. It specifies CAISESRTPSSGANVLTF.

V usage is TRBV18 and J usage is TRBJ2-1; D may be TRBD1 (5 bases). Per germline, CDR1 KGHSH and CDR2 LQKENI. V was cut by 6 bases and J by 12 bases, with 15 bases left in between. The CDR3 loop spans 12 amino acids. The CDR3 region has the DNA TGTGCCAGCTCGCTCCAGGGTAGCTGGCAGTTCTTC. As protein: CASSLQGSWQFF.

By share of the sample, this clonotype is medium-sized (0.01 to 0.1%). The CDR3 loop is CSVEARGRDYGYTF. CDR3 bases: TGCAGCGTTGAGGCCAGGGGGCGAGACTATGGCTACACCTTC. This chain connects TRBV29-1 to TRBJ1-2, with TRBD1 matching over 8 bases. CDR3 length: 14 amino acids. V shed 3 bases, J shed 3 bases, and the junction held 6 bases outside the gene matches. CDR1 is SQVTM, CDR2 ANQGSEA, per germline. The entire variable domain, with the rest obtained from reference TRBV29-1 and TRBJ1-2, is as follows: SAVISQKPSRDICQRGTSLTIQCQVDSQVTMMFWYRQQPGQSLTLIATANQGSEATYESGFVIDKFPISRPNLTFSTLTVSNMSPEDSSIYLCSVEARGRDYGYTFGSGTRLTVV.

In this sample, this clonotype turned up many times. This chain connects TRBV7-3 to TRBJ2-2, with TRBD1 matching over 8 bases. The trim removed 5 bases at V and 0 bases at J, leaving 2 bases unmatched. The CDR3 runs to 15 residues. The V gene's germline CDR1 is SGHTA and CDR2 FQGTGA. In DNA, the CDR3 is TGTGCCAGCAGCGGACAGGGCGCGAACACCGGGGAGCTGTTTTTT. Translating gives CASSGQGANTGELFF.

This clonotype was seen many times. The chain carries TRBV6-1 and TRBJ1-4, with D unresolved. This CDR3 spans 14 amino acids. Germline V gene data show CDR1 as MNHNS and CDR2 as SASEGT. V lost 7 bases, J lost 7 bases, and 16 bases lay in between. The CDR3 spells CASTKAGKGEKLFF. In DNA, the CDR3 is TGTGCCAGCACCAAGGCGGGGAAGGGTGAAAAACTGTTTTTT.

This clonotype came up a few times. The chain carries TRBV4-1 and TRBJ1-1; D is uncertain. Germline loops: CDR1 MGHRA, CDR2 YSYEKL. This CDR3 spans 14 amino acids. V was cut by 4 bases and J by 3 bases, with 12 bases left in between. The CDR3 region has the DNA TGCGCCAGCAGCCCGAGGCTTTTGGACACTGAAGCTTTCTTT. The encoded protein is CASSPRLLDTEAFF.